This T cell receptor (beta chain) was recovered during a study of blood T cells in healthy people across ages (dated by TCRdb to about 2015). About the investigation overall: In model experiments, template switching captured roughly one uniquely barcoded TCR beta cDNA molecule for every two T cells. Using deep sequencing normalized with unique cDNA molecular identifiers, the study measured how TCR beta repertoire diversity changes with age. Donors were grouped into four age groups: young (average approximately 16 years), middle-aged (39), aged (62) and long-lived (82). To avoid experimental bias, donors of different ages were spread randomly across the sequencing lanes. For two donors (one aged 18 to 30 and one aged 80 or older), the study analyzed two additional independent replicas of 1 million unique cDNA reads from the same blood draw. Overall study results and their limits: Conclusive comparison of naive and antigen-experienced compartments was prevented by the profiling of bulk unsorted PBMCs. Compared with the aged group, more naive CD4+ T cells, fewer expanded clones and increased TCR diversity were shown by the long-lived group, suggesting age selection. Because donor CMV infection status was unknown, age-related changes in expanded clonotypes were potentially confounded. Observed TCR beta diversity per million T cells fell roughly linearly with age, and a significant reduction was already apparent by age about 38. Estimates of total diversity based on one million sequenced T cells were considered lower bounds and underestimates. The percentage of naive T cells measured by flow cytometry correlated strongly with observed TCR beta diversity.

Via the germline V gene, CDR1 is LGHNA and CDR2 YNFKEQ. V and J are truncated by 1 base and 4 bases respectively, leaving an intervening sequence of 16 bases. Reading from cysteine to phenylalanine, the CDR3 counts 17 amino acids. Only CDR3 DNA remains: 51 bases, in frame from the first base. The donors were 40 or so Caucasian individuals from Russia, aged roughly 6 to 100 years, who were systemically healthy. Around 10 milliliters of peripheral blood were drawn from each donor into EDTA-treated Vacutainer tubes. Ficoll-Paque density-gradient centrifugation was used to isolate PBMCs, with at least 6 million obtained per sample. Total RNA was extracted from PBMCs with Trizol reagent, with at least 5 micrograms obtained per sample. For every donor, an aliquot of PBMCs went through flow cytometry to measure the percentages of naive CD45RAhigh/CD27high T cells. By sample share, this clonotype is medium-sized (0.01 to 0.1%). It has no known antigen specificity. No base quality values were provided; no much bigger clone lies one nucleotide off.

Library preparation used 5' RACE. Sequenced using an Illumina HiSeq 2500. A second roughly 6 to 12 cycle PCR used a sample-barcoded 5' primer and a J-beta primer mix. A template-switch 5' adaptor carrying 12 random nucleotides introduced a unique molecular identifier onto each TCR beta cDNA molecule. At least 2.5 million CDR3-containing paired-end reads were obtained from each sample. First-strand cDNA was synthesized from all RNA with the Mint cDNA synthesis kit, primed by a TRBC-specific oligonucleotide. Following uracil-DNA glycosylase treatment, all cDNA underwent a first 18-cycle PCR with the universal primers M1SS and BC2_uni_R. Concerning the study's data processing: For normalization, 1 million high-quality reads were randomly selected from each sample, with every read carrying a distinct molecular identifier. Instead of being binned into consensus sequences, reads that shared molecular identifiers were thrown out. MiTCR, set to a Q25 quality threshold and the strictest error-elimination algorithm, was used for CDR3 identification, clonotype clustering and error correction. A nonparametric unseen species model using Euler transformation provided a lower-bound estimate of total TCR beta diversity. TCRdb reworked the public reads: Q25 trimming with fastp, MiXCR clone assembly, productive beta chains retained. CDR3 protein sequences are deduplicated, and each keeps its most common genes and DNA. The authors' filters were not applied to this entry. The sample table records 1.5 million to 2 million distinct CDR3 sequences; about 49% of these occur just once. 2.1% of the sample goes to the ten largest clones.

The chain is made from TRBV4-2 and TRBJ1-4; the D gene is not confidently resolved. The receptor was derived from a woman aged 40-49 years in good health. The sequencing input was blood. The nucleotide sequence is TGTGCCAGCAGCCAAGGAGATATATCCGATTATAATGAAAAACTGTTTTTT. The encoded protein is CASSQGDISDYNEKLFF.